This TCR beta chain comes out of a study of blood T cells in healthy people across ages. This clonotype was seen a few times. Antigen: not known. With a J-beta primer mix and a sample-barcoded 5' primer, a second PCR ran roughly 6 to 11 cycles. Per sample, CDR3-containing paired-end reads numbered at least 2.5 million. TCRdb re-derived calls from the 5' RACE reads in MiXCR, one entry per CDR3 protein. Among under 1 million distinct CDR3 sequences, around 43% were seen once, and the ten largest hold 15% to 25%. Germline V gene data show CDR1 as SGHDN and CDR2 as FVKESK. V trimming: 4 bases; J trimming: 2 bases; junction bases outside the gene matches: 7. The CDR3 totals 17 residues. Whole-study findings and limits: Because donor CMV status was unknown, expanded clonotype changes were possibly confounded. It was held that diversity estimates obtained from one million T cells represented underestimates.

The source material was blood. The receptor's source is a man aged 55 to 70 in good health. The rearrangement joins TRBV14 to TRBJ2-3, with TRBD2 matching 12 bases. CDR3: CASSPLGLAGYTDTQYF. For the CDR3, the DNA is TGTGCCAGCAGCCCCCTCGGACTAGCGGGGTACACAGATACGCAGTATTTT. Full variable domain (outside the CDR3, taken from reference TRBV14 and TRBJ2-3): EAGVTQFPSHSVIEKGQTVTLRCDPISGHDNLYWYRRVMGKEIKFLLHFVKESKQDESGMPNNRFLAERTGGTYSTLKVQPAELEDSGVYFCASSPLGLAGYTDTQYFGPGTRLTVL.